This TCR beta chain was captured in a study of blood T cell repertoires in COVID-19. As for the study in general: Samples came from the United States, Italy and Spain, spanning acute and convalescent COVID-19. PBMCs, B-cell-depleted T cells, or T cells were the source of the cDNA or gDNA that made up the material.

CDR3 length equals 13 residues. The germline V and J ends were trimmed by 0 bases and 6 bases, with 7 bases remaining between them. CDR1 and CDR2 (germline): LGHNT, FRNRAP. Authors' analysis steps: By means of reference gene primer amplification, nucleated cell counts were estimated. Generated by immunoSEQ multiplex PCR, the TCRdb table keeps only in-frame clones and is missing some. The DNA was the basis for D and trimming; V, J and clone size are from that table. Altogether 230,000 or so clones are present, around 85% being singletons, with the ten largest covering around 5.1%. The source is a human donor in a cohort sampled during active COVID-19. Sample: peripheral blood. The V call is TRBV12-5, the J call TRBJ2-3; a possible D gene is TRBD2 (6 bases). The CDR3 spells CASGLVAGDTQYF. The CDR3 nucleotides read TGTGCTAGTGGTTTGGTAGCGGGCGATACGCAGTATTTT.